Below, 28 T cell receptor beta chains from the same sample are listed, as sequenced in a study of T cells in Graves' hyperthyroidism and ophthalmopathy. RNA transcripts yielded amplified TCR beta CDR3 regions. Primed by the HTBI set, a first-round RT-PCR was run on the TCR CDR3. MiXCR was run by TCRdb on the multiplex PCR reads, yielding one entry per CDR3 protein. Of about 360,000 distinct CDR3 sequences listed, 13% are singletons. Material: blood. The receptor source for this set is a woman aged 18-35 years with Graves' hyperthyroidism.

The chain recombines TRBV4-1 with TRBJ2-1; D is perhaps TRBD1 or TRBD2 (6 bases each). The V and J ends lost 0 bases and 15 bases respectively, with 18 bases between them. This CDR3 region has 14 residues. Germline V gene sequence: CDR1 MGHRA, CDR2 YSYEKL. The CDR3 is CASSQEGSGAGGFF. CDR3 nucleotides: TGCGCCAGCAGCCAAGAAGGTTCGGGGGCCGGGGGGTTCTTC.

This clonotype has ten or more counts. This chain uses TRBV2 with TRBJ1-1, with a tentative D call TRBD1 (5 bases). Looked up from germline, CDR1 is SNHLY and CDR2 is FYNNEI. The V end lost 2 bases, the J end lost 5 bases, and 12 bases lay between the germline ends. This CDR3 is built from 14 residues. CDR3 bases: TGTGCCAGCAGTGAAAGGGGAGCGGGGACTGAAGCTTTCTTT. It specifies CASSERGAGTEAFF. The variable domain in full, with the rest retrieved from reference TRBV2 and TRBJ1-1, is EPEVTQTPSHQVTQMGQEVILRCVPISNHLYFYWYRQILGQKVEFLVSFYNNEISEKSEIFDDQFSVERPDGSNFTLKIRSTKLEDSAMYFCASSERGAGTEAFFGQGTRLTVV.

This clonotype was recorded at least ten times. The CDR3 bases are TGTGCCAGCAGCTTATATAGGCAAGGTCAGTTCTTC. It encodes CASSLYRQGQFF. The chain has TRBV7-2 and TRBJ2-1; D is uncertain. Germline V lookup: CDR1 SGHTA, CDR2 FQGNSA. Trimming took off 2 bases at V and 13 bases at J, with 12 bases between the two ends. The length of the CDR3 is 12 residues.

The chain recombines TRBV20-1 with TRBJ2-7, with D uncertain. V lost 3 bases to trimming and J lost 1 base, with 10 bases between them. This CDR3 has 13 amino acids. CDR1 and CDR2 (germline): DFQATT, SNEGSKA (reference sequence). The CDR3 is CSASRLDSYEQYF. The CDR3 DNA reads TGCAGTGCTAGTAGGCTCGATTCCTACGAGCAGTACTTC.

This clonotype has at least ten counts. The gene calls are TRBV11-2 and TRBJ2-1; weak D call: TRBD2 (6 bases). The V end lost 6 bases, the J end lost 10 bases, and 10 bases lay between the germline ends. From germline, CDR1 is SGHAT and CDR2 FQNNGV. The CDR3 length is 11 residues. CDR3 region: CASSRGGEQFF. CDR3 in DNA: TGTGCCAGCAGTCGTGGGGGGGAGCAGTTCTTC.

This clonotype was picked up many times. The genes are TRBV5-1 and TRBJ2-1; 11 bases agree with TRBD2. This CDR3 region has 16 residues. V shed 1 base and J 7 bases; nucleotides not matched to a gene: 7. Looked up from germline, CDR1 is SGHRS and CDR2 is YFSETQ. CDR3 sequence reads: CASSLLRTSGPNEQFF. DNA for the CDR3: TGCGCCAGCAGCTTGCTCCGGACTAGCGGGCCAAATGAGCAGTTCTTC.

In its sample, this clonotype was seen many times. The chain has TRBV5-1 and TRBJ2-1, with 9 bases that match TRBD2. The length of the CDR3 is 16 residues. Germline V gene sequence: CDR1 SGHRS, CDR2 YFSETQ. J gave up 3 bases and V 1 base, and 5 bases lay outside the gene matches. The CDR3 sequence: CASSLLGGGVYNEQFF. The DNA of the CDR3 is TGCGCCAGCAGCTTGTTGGGCGGGGGGGTCTACAATGAGCAGTTCTTC.

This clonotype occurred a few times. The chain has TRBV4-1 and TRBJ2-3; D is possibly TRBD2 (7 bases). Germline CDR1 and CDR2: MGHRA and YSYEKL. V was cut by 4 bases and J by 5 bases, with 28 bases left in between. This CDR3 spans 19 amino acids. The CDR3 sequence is CASSPQTDLERGAVDTQYF. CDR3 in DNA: TGCGCCAGCAGCCCACAAACCGACTTAGAACGGGGGGCGGTAGATACGCAGTATTTT.

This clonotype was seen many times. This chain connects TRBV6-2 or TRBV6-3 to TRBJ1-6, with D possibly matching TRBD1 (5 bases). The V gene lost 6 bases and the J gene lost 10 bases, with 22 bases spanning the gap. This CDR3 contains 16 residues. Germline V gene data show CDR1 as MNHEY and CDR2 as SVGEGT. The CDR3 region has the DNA TGTGCCAGCAGACCCACCTCCGGGGCCGGTCACTCACCCCTCCACTTT. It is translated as CASRPTSGAGHSPLHF.

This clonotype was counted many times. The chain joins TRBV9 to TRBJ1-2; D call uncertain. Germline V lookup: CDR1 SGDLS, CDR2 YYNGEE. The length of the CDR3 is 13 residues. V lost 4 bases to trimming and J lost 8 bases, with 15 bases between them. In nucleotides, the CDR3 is TGTGCCAGCAGCCTATCAGACTTACGGGGCTACACCTTC. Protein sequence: CASSLSDLRGYTF.

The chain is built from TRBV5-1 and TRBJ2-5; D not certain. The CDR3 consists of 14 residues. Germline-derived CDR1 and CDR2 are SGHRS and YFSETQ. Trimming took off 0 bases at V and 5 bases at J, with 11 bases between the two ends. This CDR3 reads CASSLEVRTETQYF. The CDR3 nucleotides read TGCGCCAGCAGCTTGGAAGTCAGGACCGAGACCCAGTACTTC.

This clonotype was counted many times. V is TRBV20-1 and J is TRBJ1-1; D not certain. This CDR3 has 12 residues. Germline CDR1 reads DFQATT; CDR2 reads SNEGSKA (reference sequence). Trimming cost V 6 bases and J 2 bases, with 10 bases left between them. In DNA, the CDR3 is TGCAGTGCCCCGGACGCTAACACTGAAGCTTTCTTT. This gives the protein CSAPDANTEAFF.

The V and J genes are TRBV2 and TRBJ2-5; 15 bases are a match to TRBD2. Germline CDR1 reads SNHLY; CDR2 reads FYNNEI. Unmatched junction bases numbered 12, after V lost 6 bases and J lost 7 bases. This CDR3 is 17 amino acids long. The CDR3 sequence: CASSLGLAGGLSVTQYF. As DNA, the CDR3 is TGTGCCAGCAGCTTAGGACTAGCGGGAGGGCTTTCGGTGACCCAGTACTTC.

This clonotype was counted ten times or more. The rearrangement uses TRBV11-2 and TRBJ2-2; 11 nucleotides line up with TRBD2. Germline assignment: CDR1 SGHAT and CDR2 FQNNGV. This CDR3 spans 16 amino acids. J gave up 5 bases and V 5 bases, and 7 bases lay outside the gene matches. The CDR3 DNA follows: TGTGCCAGCAGCCCGCTAGCGGGAGGCGGGACCGGGGAGCTGTTTTTT. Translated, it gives CASSPLAGGGTGELFF. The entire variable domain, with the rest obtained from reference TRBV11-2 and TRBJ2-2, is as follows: EAGVAQSPRYKIIEKRQSVAFWCNPISGHATLYWYQQILGQGPKLLIQFQNNGVVDDSQLPKDRFSAERLKGVDSTLKIQPAKLEDSAVYLCASSPLAGGGTGELFFGEGSRLTVL.

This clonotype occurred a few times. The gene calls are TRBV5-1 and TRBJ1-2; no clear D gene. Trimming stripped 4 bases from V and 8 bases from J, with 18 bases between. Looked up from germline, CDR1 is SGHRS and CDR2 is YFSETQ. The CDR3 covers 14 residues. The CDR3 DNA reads TGCGCCAGCAGCCCGGACCCCCTCGGTCGCGGCTACACCTTC. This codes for CASSPDPLGRGYTF.

In DNA form, the CDR3 reads TGTGCCAGCAGACTGTCCTCGACGAGGGAGCAGTACTTC. Translated, it gives CASRLSSTREQYF. This sequence joins TRBV28 and TRBJ2-7, with D unresolved. CDR1 is MDHEN and CDR2 is SYDVKM in the germline V gene. Trimming pared 6 bases from V and 7 bases from J, leaving 16 bases between. The CDR3 totals 13 residues. Filled out from reference TRBV28 and TRBJ2-7, the complete variable domain reads DVKVTQSSRYLVKRTGEKVFLECVQDMDHENMFWYRQDPGLGLRLIYFSYDVKMKEKGDIPEGYSVSREKKERFSLILESASTNQTSMYLCASRLSSTREQYFGPGTRLTVT.

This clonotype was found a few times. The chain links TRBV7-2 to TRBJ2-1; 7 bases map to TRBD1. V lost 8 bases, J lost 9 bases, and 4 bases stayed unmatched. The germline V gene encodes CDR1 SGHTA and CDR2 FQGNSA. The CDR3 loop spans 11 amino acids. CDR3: CASQAGGEQFF. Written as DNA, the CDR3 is TGTGCCAGCCAAGCAGGGGGTGAGCAGTTCTTC.

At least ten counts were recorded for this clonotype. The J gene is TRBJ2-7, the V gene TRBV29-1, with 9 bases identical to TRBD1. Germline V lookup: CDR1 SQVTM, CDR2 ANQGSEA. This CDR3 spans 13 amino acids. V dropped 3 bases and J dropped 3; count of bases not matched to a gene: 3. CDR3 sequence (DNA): TGCAGCGTTGAGTGGGACAGGGACTACGAGCAGTACTTC. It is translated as CSVEWDRDYEQYF.

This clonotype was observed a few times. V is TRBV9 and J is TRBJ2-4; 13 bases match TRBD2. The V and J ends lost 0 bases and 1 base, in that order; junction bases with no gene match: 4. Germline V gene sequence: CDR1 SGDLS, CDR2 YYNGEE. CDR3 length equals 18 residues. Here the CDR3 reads CASSVGLAGGGAKNIQYF. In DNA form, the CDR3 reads TGTGCCAGCAGCGTAGGACTAGCGGGGGGTGGTGCCAAAAACATTCAGTACTTC.

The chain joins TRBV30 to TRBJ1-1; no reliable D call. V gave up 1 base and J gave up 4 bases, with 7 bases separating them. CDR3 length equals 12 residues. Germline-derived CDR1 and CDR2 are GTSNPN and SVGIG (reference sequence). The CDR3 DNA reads TGTGCCTGGAGTGGGGCGGGCACTGAAGCTTTCTTT. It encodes CAWSGAGTEAFF.

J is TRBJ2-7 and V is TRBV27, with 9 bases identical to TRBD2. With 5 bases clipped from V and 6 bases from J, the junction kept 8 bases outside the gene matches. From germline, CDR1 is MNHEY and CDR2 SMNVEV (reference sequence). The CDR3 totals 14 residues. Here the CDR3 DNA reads TGTGCCAGCAGTCTCGGGACTAGCCATCCCGAGCAGTACTTC. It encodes CASSLGTSHPEQYF.

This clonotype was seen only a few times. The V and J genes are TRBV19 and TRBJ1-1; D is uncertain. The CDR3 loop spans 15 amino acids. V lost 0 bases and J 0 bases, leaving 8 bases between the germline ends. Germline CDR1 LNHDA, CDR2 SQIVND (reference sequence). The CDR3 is CASSIDSLLNTEAFF. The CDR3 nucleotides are TGTGCCAGTAGTATAGACAGCCTCCTGAACACTGAAGCTTTCTTT.

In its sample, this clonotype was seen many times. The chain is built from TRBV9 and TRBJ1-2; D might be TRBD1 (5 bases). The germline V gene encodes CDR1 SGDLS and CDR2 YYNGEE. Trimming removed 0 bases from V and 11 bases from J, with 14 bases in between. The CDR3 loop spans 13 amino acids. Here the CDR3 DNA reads TGTGCCAGCAGCGTAGGGGGACGGCTCAGGTACACCTTC. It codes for CASSVGGRLRYTF. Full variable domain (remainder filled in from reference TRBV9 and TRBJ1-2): DSGVTQTPKHLITATGQRVTLRCSPRSGDLSVYWYQQSLDQGLQFLIQYYNGEERAKGNILERFSAQQFPDLHSELNLSSLELGDSALYFCASSVGGRLRYTFGSGTRLTVV.

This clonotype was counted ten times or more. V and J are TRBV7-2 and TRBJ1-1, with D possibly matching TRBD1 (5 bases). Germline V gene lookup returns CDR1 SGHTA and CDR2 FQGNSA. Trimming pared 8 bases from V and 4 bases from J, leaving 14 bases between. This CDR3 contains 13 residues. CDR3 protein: CASGGDGSTEAFF. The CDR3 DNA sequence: TGTGCCAGCGGGGGGGATGGGAGCACTGAAGCTTTCTTT.

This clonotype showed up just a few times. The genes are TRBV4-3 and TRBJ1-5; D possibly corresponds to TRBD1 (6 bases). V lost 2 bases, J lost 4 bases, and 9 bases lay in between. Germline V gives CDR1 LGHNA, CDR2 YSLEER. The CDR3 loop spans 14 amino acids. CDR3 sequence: CASSQYRENQPQHF. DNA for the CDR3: TGCGCCAGCAGCCAATACAGGGAAAATCAGCCCCAGCATTTT.

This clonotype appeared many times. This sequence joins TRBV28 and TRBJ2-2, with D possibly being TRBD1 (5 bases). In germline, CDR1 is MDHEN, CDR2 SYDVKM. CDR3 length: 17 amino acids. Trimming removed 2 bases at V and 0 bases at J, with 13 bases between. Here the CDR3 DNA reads TGTGCCAGCAGTTTAAAGGGCCCAGGGACGAACACCGGGGAGCTGTTTTTT. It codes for CASSLKGPGTNTGELFF.

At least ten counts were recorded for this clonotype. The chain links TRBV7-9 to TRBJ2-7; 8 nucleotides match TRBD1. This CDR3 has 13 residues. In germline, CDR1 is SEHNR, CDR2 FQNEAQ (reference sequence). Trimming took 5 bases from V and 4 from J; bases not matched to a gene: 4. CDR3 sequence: CASSPRDRYEQYF. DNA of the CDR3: TGTGCCAGCAGCCCCCGGGACAGGTACGAGCAGTACTTC.

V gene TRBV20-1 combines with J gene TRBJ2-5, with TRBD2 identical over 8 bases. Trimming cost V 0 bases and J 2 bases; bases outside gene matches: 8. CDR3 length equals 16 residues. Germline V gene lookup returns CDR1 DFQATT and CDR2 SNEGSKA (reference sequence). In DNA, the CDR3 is TGCAGTGCTAGAGATTTCGGGAGGGGGAAACAAGAGACCCAGTACTTC. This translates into CSARDFGRGKQETQYF.